This TCR beta chain was documented in a study of beta chain features in type 1 diabetes. The investigators reverse transcribed all of the isolated RNA, so they sequenced expressed TCRB transcripts. The table came from immunoSEQ multiplex PCR; TCRdb's copy has only in-frame clones and leaves some out. The table shows under 950,000 clones, with roughly 15% occurring only once. Study-wide points: Within the patient group, naive, central memory and Treg TCRB repertoires appeared more similar to each other than within healthy donors.

There are a few counts of this clone. The antigen is undetermined. This TCR derives from a young woman in good health. Sequencing was done on a sample of naive CD4+ T cells from blood.

The CDR3 sequence: CASKSGTVYNEQFF. Here the CDR3 DNA reads TGTGCCAGCAAGTCCGGGACAGTTTACAATGAGCAGTTCTTC. The rearrangement joins TRBV7-9 to TRBJ2-1; TRBD1 matches 7 bases. CDR1 and CDR2 from the germline V gene are SEHNR and FQNEAQ (reference sequence). The V gene end was trimmed by 7 bases and the J gene end by 4 bases; junction bases not matched to a gene: 7. CDR3 length: 14 residues.